Below are 18 T cell receptor beta chains sequenced from a single sample in a study of T-cell memory formation after mild COVID-19. TCRdb processed the 5' RACE reads anew with MiXCR; each CDR3 protein has one entry. The sample lists hundreds of thousands of distinct CDR3 sequences, roughly 25% occurring once. The sequencing sample was made of PBMCs or a T cell subset sorted from them (not recorded which). The receptors were gathered from an adult woman who had mild COVID-19 (a few samples of this study predate the infection). Cell type and time point are not known.

This clonotype has a handful of counts. V gene TRBV7-7 combines with J gene TRBJ2-7, with 7 positions matching TRBD2. The CDR3 consists of 14 residues. CDR1 is SSHAT, CDR2 FNYEAQ, per germline (reference sequence). V gave up 5 bases and J gave up 6 bases; unmatched junction bases: 10. DNA of the CDR3: TGTGCCAGCAGCCCGGGGACTACCACCTTCGAGCAGTACTTC. Amino acid sequence: CASSPGTTTFEQYF.

CDR3 region: CASSRQTETPSTDTQYF. Here the CDR3 DNA reads TGTGCCAGCAGCCGCCAGACAGAAACACCGAGCACAGATACGCAGTATTTT. The chain has TRBV7-9 and TRBJ2-3; possibly TRBD1 for D (5 bases). The V end was cut by 5 bases, the J end by 0 bases, with 18 bases between. The length of the CDR3 is 17 residues. Germline lookup yields CDR1 SEHNR and CDR2 FQNEAQ (reference sequence).

The chain links TRBV24-1 to TRBJ2-1; 9 nucleotides agree with TRBD1. Per germline, CDR1 KGHDR and CDR2 SFDVKD. The V and J ends lost 4 bases and 3 bases, in that order; junction bases with no gene match: 3. This CDR3 has 15 amino acids. In DNA, the CDR3 is TGTGCCACCAGTGAGGGACAGGGATTCTACAATGAGCAGTTCTTC. This codes for CATSEGQGFYNEQFF.

In its sample, this clonotype was seen a few times. CDR3 coding DNA: TGTGCCAGCAGCCCGCGGGAGGGAGAAGAGACCCAGTACTTC. Encoded protein: CASSPREGEETQYF. The chain employs TRBV7-9 and TRBJ2-5; TRBD2 matches 9 bases. This CDR3 comprises 14 residues. V lost 5 bases, J lost 3 bases, and 4 bases stayed unmatched. Germline assignment: CDR1 SEHNR and CDR2 FQNEAQ (reference sequence).

The chain links TRBV7-8 to TRBJ2-1, with 9 nucleotides matching TRBD1. V lost 4 bases and J lost 8; bases outside the gene matches: 6. Germline values: CDR1 SGHVS, CDR2 FQNEAQ. CDR3 length equals 14 residues. The CDR3, as DNA: TGTGCCAGCAGCTCCGGGACAGGGCCGCATGAGCAGTTCTTC. Translated, it gives CASSSGTGPHEQFF.

This sequence joins TRBV25-1 and TRBJ1-5; no definite D call. The CDR3 contains 12 residues. Trimming pared 8 bases from V and 5 bases from J, leaving 10 bases between. Germline V gives CDR1 MGHDK, CDR2 SYGVNS. The CDR3 is CASASGDQPQHF. Here the CDR3 DNA reads TGTGCCAGCGCTTCGGGCGATCAGCCCCAGCATTTT.

This chain uses TRBV12-3 or TRBV12-4 with TRBJ2-7; D gene uncertain. V lost 2 bases to trimming and J lost 0 bases, with 8 bases between them. CDR3 length: 14 residues. CDR3 nucleotides: TGTGCCAGCAGTTTATGGGGAAACTCCTACGAGCAGTACTTC. Its protein product is CASSLWGNSYEQYF.

The table lists this clonotype with a few counts. The rearrangement uses TRBV7-9 and TRBJ2-5; D unclear. Germline CDR1 SEHNR, CDR2 FQNEAQ (reference sequence). V was shortened by 5 bases and J by 2 bases, with 18 bases between the two germline ends. The CDR3 is 16 amino acids. Here the CDR3 reads CASSPSRWQLQETQYF. The CDR3 bases are TGTGCCAGCAGCCCAAGTAGGTGGCAGCTACAAGAGACCCAGTACTTC.

The J gene is TRBJ2-7, the V gene TRBV20-1; D possibly matches TRBD1 or TRBD2 (5 bases each). Germline V lookup: CDR1 DFQATT, CDR2 SNEGSKA (reference sequence). The CDR3 sequence is 11 residues long. Trimming took 7 bases from V and 5 from J, leaving 12 bases between them. In nucleotides, the CDR3 is TGCAGTGTCCCCCGGGGCCACGAGCAGTACTTC. Translation: CSVPRGHEQYF.

A single count supports this clonotype. The chain employs TRBV5-4 and TRBJ1-1; no reliable D call. CDR1 SGHNT and CDR2 YYREEE come from the germline V gene (reference sequence). This CDR3 has 11 amino acids. V was pared by 10 bases and J by 1 base, with 8 bases between. Written as DNA, the CDR3 is TGTGCCGGGCACAGGAACACTGAAGCTTTCTTT. Translated, it gives CAGHRNTEAFF.

Here the CDR3 DNA reads TGTGCCAGCAGCCGGAAGACAGGGGGCATCGACGAGCAGTACTTC. Amino acid sequence: CASSRKTGGIDEQYF. This chain joins TRBV7-2 and TRBJ2-7, with 10 bases identical to TRBD1. Germline V lookup: CDR1 SGHTA, CDR2 FQGNSA. Germline trimming cut 5 bases from V and 5 bases from J; bases unmatched to any gene: 9. This CDR3 contains 15 residues.

This rearrangement joins TRBV7-9 to TRBJ2-5, with 9 bases matching TRBD1. CDR1 is SEHNR, CDR2 FQNEAQ, per germline (reference sequence). V lost 10 bases to trimming and J lost 7 bases; unmatched junction nucleotides: 7. This CDR3 region has 12 residues. The CDR3 nucleotides read TGTGCCACCCGGACAGGGGAGGGGACCCAGTACTTC. Protein product: CATRTGEGTQYF. Based on the CDR3 plus reference TRBV7-9 and TRBJ2-5, the full variable domain is DTGVSQNPRHKITKRGQNVTFRCDPISEHNRLYWYRQTLGQGPEFLTYFQNEAQLEKSRLLSDRFSAERPKGSFSTLEIQRTEQGDSAMYLCATRTGEGTQYFGPGTRLLVL.

The genes are TRBV12-3 or TRBV12-4 and TRBJ1-1, with D perhaps matching TRBD1 (6 bases). This CDR3 is 15 amino acids long. V lost 6 bases to trimming and J lost 4 bases, with 18 bases between them. The CDR3 nucleotides are TGTGCCAGCAGGGCCCCGGGGGCCTCGGGCACTGAAGCTTTCTTT. Translation: CASRAPGASGTEAFF.

The chain carries TRBV7-8 and TRBJ2-7; the match to TRBD2 covers 7 bases. The length of the CDR3 is 14 residues. Germline-derived CDR1 and CDR2 are SGHVS and FQNEAQ. Trimming at V came to 5 bases and at J to 4 bases, leaving 8 bases not matched to a gene. The CDR3 region is CASSRTSPTYEQYF. CDR3 sequence (DNA): TGTGCCAGCAGCCGGACTAGTCCGACTTACGAGCAGTACTTC.

The V and J genes are TRBV6-5 and TRBJ2-3, with 8 bases that match TRBD2. CDR3 size: 15 residues. Per germline, CDR1 MNHEY and CDR2 SVGAGI. Trimming removed 4 bases from V and 0 bases from J; junction bases left unmatched: 3. The CDR3 DNA is TGTGCCAGCAGTTCAGCGGGAGAGAGCACAGATACGCAGTATTTT. This gives the protein CASSSAGESTDTQYF.

The chain is built from TRBV19 and TRBJ2-3; tentatively, D is TRBD2 (6 bases). V gave up 9 bases and J gave up 4 bases, with 26 bases separating them. The length of the CDR3 is 17 residues. CDR1 and CDR2 from the germline V gene are LNHDA and SQIVND (reference sequence). CDR3 amino acids: CASRLKSLTREADTQYF. The CDR3 nucleotides read TGTGCCAGCCGCCTTAAGTCTCTAACTAGGGAGGCAGATACGCAGTATTTT.

The chain joins TRBV5-1 to TRBJ1-1, with 8 bases fitting TRBD1. V lost 3 bases and J lost 1; bases outside the gene matches: 5. Germline V gives CDR1 SGHRS, CDR2 YFSETQ. CDR3 length: 15 residues. CDR3 protein: CASSSYGQGNTEAFF. CDR3 DNA sequence: TGCGCCAGCAGCTCTTATGGACAGGGGAACACTGAAGCTTTCTTT.

This clonotype has a handful of counts. The gene calls are TRBV18 and TRBJ1-3; no definite D call. V was shortened by 3 bases and J by 0 bases, with 9 bases between the two germline ends. The CDR3 spans 15 residues. Looked up from germline, CDR1 is KGHSH and CDR2 is LQKENI. This CDR3 is CASSPTSSSGNTIYF. Here the CDR3 DNA reads TGTGCCAGCTCACCTACGTCGAGCTCTGGAAACACCATATATTTT.